This paragraph covers one TCR beta chain sequence. This entry is derived from a study of blood T cell repertoires in COVID-19. Background on the study: Nucleic acid was either cDNA or gDNA, and it came from T cells, B-cell-depleted T cells, or PBMCs.

Repertoires were generated with immunoSEQ multiplex PCR, while TCRdb's copy carries only in-frame clones and drops some. The table has approximately 60,000 clones, roughly 87% seen once; the top ten hold roughly a fifth. This CDR3 spans 17 amino acids. Specimen: peripheral blood. The chain carries TRBV21-1 and TRBJ1-5; the D call in the table, TRBD1, was not verified against the DNA. TRBV21-1 constitutes a pseudogene. The source of this sequence is a woman of 80 years or more with COVID-19, enrolled during active disease. This CDR3 is CASSTRQASLGNQPQHF. The CDR3 DNA reads TGTGCCAGCAGCACCAGACAGGCCTCCTTGGGCAATCAGCCCCAGCATTTT.